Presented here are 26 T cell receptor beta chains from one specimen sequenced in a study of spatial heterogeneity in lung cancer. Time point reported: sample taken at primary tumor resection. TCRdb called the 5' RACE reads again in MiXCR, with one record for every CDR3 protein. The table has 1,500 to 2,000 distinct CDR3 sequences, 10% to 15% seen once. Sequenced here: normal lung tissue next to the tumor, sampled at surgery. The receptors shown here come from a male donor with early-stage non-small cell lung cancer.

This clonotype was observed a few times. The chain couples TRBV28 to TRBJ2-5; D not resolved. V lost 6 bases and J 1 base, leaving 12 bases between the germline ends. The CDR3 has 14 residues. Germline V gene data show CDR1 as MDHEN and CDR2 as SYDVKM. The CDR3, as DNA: TGTGCCAGCAGCTCCCCTGGAAGCCAAGAGACCCAGTACTTC. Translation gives CASSSPGSQETQYF.

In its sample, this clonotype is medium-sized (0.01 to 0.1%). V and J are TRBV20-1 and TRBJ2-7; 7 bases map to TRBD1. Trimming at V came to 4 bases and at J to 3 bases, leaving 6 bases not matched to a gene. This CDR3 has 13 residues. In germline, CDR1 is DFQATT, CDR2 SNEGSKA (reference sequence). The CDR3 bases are TGCAGTGCTAAAGCCGGGACAGACTACGAGCAGTACTTC. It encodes CSAKAGTDYEQYF.

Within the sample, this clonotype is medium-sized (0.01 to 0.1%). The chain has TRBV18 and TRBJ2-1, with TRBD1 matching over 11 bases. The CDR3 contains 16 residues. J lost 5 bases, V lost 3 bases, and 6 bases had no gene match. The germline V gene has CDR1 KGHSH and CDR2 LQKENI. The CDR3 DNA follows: TGTGCCAGCTCACCTATTCCGGGACAGGGGGACAATGAGCAGTTCTTC. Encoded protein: CASSPIPGQGDNEQFF.

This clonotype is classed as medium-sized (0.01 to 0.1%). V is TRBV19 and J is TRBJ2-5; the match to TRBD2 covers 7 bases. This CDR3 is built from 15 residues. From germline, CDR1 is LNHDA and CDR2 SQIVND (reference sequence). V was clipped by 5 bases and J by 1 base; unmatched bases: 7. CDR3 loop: CASSPRGSFQETQYF. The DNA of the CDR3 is TGTGCCAGTAGTCCGCGCGGGAGTTTCCAAGAGACCCAGTACTTC.

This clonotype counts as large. The CDR3 nucleotides read TGTGCCAGCACCAAGAAGGGGGGATTATCCTACGAGCAGTACTTC. Protein product: CASTKKGGLSYEQYF. The chain links TRBV5-6 to TRBJ2-7; TRBD1 or TRBD2 may be the D gene (6 bases each). The ends were cut back, 6 bases at V and 1 base at J, with 17 bases in the middle. This CDR3 contains 15 residues. Looked up from germline, CDR1 is SGHDT and CDR2 is YYEEEE.

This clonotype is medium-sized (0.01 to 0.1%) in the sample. CDR3 sequence: CASSRDRGLNIQYF. CDR3 in DNA: TGTGCCAGTAGTCGAGACAGGGGGCTGAACATTCAGTACTTC. The rearrangement uses TRBV19 and TRBJ2-4; 10 bases are a match to TRBD1. The junction had 5 bases not matched to a gene; V was cut back by 5 bases and J by 7 bases. Germline V lookup: CDR1 LNHDA, CDR2 SQIVND (reference sequence). The CDR3 totals 14 residues.

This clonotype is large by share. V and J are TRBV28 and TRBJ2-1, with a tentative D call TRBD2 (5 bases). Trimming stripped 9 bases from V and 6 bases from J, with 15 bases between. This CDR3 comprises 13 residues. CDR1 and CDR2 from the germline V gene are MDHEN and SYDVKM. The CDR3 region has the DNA TGTGCCAGTTCCGGGATAACTTTCAATGAGCAGTTCTTC. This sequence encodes CASSGITFNEQFF.

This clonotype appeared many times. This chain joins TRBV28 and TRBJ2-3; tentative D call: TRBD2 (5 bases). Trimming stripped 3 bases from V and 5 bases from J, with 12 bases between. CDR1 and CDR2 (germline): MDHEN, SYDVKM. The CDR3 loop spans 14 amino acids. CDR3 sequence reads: CASSFTAARDTQYF. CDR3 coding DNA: TGTGCCAGCAGTTTCACAGCGGCAAGAGATACGCAGTATTTT.

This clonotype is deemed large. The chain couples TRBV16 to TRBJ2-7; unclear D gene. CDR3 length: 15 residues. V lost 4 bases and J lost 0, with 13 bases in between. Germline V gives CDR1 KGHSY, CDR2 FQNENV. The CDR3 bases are TGTGCCAGCAGCCCTCCTACCTCGAGCTCCTACGAGCAGTACTTC. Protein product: CASSPPTSSSYEQYF.

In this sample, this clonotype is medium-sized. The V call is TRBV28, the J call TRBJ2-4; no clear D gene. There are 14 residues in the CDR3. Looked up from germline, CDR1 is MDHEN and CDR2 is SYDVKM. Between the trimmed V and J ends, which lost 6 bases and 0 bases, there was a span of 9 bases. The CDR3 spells CASRGPPAKNIQYF. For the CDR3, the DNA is TGTGCCAGCAGAGGACCGCCAGCCAAAAACATTCAGTACTTC.

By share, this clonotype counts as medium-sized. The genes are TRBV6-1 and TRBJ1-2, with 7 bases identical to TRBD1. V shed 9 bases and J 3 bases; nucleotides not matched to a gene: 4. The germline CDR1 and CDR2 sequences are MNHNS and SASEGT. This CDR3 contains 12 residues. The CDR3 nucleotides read TGTGCCAGTTACAGGGGCGACTATGGCTACACCTTC. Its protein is CASYRGDYGYTF.

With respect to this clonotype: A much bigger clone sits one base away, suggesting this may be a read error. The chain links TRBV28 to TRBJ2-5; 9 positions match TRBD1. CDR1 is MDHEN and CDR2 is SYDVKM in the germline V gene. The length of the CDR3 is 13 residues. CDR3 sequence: CAGRRQGEEIQYF. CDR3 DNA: TGTGCCGGCAGACGACAGGGGGAAGAGATCCAGTACTTC. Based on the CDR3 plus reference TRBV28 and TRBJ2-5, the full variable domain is DVKVTQSSRYLVKRTGEKVFLECVQDMDHENMFWYRQDPGLGLRLIYFSYDVKMKEKGDIPEGYSVSREKKERFSLILESASTNQTSMYLCAGRRQGEEIQYFGPGTRLLVL.

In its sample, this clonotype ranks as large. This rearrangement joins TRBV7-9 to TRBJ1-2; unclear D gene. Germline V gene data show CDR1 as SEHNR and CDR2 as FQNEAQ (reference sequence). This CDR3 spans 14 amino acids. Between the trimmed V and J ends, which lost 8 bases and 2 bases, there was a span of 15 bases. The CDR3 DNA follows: TGTGCCAGCGCCCCCGAGTTCAGGAACTATGGCTACACCTTC. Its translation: CASAPEFRNYGYTF.

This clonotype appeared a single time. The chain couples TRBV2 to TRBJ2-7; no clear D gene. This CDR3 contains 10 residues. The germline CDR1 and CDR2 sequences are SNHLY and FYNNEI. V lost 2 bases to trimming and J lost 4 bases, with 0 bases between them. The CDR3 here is CASSEYEQYF. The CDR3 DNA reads TGTGCCAGCAGTGAATACGAGCAGTACTTC.

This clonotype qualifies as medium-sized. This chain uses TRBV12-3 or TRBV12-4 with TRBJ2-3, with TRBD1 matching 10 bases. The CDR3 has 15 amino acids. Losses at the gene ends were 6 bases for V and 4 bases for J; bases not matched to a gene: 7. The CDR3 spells CASRKTGGAADTQYF. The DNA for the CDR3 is TGTGCCAGCAGAAAGACAGGGGGCGCAGCAGATACGCAGTATTTT.

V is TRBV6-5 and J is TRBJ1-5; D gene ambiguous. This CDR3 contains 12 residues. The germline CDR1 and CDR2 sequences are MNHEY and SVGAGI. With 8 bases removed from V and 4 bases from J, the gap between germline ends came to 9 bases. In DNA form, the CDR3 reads TGTGCCAGCTGGACCCTTAATCAGCCCCAGCATTTT. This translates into CASWTLNQPQHF.

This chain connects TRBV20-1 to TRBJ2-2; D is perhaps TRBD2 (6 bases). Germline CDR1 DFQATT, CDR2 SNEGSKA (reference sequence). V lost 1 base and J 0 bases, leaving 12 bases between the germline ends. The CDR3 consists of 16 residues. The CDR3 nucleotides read TGCAGTGCTAGAGTTGCGGGATCCGCGAACACCGGGGAGCTGTTTTTT. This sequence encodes CSARVAGSANTGELFF.

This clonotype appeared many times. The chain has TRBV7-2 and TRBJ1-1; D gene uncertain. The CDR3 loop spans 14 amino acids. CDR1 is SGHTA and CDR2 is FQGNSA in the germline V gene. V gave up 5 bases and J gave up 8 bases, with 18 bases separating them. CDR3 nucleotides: TGTGCCAGCAGCCCGCTATCATACGGGTTCGAAGCTTTCTTT. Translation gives CASSPLSYGFEAFF.

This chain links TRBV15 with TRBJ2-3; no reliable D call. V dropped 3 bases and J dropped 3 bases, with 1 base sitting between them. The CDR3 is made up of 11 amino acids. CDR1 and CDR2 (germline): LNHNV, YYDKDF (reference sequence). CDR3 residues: CATSRTDTQYF. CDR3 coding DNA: TGTGCCACCAGCAGGACAGATACGCAGTATTTT.

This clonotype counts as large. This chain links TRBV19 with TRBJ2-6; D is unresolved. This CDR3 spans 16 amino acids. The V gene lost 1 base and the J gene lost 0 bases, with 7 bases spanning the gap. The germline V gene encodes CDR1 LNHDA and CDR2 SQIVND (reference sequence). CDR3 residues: CASSIGVLSGANVLTF. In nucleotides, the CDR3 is TGTGCCAGTAGTATAGGAGTTCTCTCTGGGGCCAACGTCCTGACTTTC.

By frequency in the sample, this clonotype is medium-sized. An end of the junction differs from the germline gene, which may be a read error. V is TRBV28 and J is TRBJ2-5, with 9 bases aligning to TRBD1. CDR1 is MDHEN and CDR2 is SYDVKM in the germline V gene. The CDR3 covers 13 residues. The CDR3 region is CASRRQGEEIQYF. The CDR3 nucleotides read TGTGCCAGCAGACGACAGGGGGAAGAGATCCAGTACTTC.

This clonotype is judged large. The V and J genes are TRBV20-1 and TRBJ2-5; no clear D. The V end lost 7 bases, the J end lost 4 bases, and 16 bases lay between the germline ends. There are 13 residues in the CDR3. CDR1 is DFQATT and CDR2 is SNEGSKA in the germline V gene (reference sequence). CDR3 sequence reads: CSGAVDIGETQYF. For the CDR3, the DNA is TGCAGTGGGGCGGTGGATATCGGAGAGACCCAGTACTTC.

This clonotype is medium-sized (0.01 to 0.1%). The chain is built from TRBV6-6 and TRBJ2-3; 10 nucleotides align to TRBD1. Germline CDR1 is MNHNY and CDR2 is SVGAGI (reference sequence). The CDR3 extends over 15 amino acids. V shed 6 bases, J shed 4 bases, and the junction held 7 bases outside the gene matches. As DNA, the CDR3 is TGTGCCAGCAGCCGCGCCGGGACAGGGGCAGATACGCAGTATTTT. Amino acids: CASSRAGTGADTQYF.

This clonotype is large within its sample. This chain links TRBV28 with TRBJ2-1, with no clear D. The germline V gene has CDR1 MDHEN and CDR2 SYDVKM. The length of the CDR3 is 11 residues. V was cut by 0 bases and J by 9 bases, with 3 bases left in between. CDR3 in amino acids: CASSLWIEQFF. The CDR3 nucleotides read TGTGCCAGCAGTTTATGGATTGAGCAGTTCTTC.

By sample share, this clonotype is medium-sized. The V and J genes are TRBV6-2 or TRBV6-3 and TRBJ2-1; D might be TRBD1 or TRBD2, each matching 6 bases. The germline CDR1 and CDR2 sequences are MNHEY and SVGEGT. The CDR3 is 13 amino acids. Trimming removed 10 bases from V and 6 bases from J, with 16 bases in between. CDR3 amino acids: CATLRGGTNEQFF. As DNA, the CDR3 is TGTGCCACCCTACGAGGGGGGACCAATGAGCAGTTCTTC.

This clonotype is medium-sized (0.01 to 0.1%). The CDR3 region is CASSLISGNNEQFF. DNA of the CDR3: TGTGCCAGCAGCTTAATTAGCGGGAACAATGAGCAGTTCTTC. The V and J genes are TRBV7-6 and TRBJ2-1; 8 positions agree with TRBD2. The CDR3 is 14 amino acids. Germline V gene lookup returns CDR1 SGHVS and CDR2 FNYEAQ. V dropped 2 bases and J dropped 5; count of bases not matched to a gene: 2.